One sample yielded the 8 T cell receptor beta chains listed below, sequenced in a study of T and B cells in COVID-19 patients. BIOMED2 TRB-A/B primer pools were used in multiplex TRB PCR. Each CDR3 protein is one row after TCRdb ran MiXCR on the multiplex PCR reads. The data hold under 6,000 distinct CDR3 sequences, with 27% observed a single time. Each TRB amplification used roughly 220-550 ng of genomic DNA from blood. The sample was blood. These receptors were collected from a human donor with active COVID-19.

This clonotype came up a few times. The chain links TRBV7-6 to TRBJ2-5, with D perhaps TRBD1 (5 bases). V was shortened by 2 bases and J by 1 base, with 14 bases between the two germline ends. There are 16 residues in the CDR3. Per germline, CDR1 SGHVS and CDR2 FNYEAQ. The CDR3 coding sequence is TGTGCCAGCAGCTTACAAGACCTCCAGGGCCAAGAGACCCAGTACTTC. Translation: CASSLQDLQGQETQYF.

The chain joins TRBV28 to TRBJ1-2; a weak D match, TRBD1 (5 bases). The germline CDR1 and CDR2 sequences are MDHEN and SYDVKM. Trimming took off 6 bases at V and 4 bases at J, with 12 bases between the two ends. This CDR3 is 13 amino acids long. The CDR3 nucleotides read TGTGCCAGCAGCTCTCAGGGTACCTATGGCTACACCTTC. It codes for CASSSQGTYGYTF.

A note on this clonotype: A read error is possible here, since a much larger clone lies one base away. This chain connects TRBV12-3 or TRBV12-4 to TRBJ2-7, with TRBD1 matching over 7 bases. Losses at the gene ends were 5 bases for V and 3 bases for J; bases not matched to a gene: 13. CDR3 length equals 16 residues. The CDR3: CASSQIRRTGHYEQYF. The CDR3 DNA is TGTGCCAGCAGTCAAATTCGCCGGACAGGTCACTACGAGCAGTACTTC.

The chain carries TRBV28 and TRBJ1-4; 8 nucleotides line up with TRBD1. V gave up 4 bases and J gave up 7 bases; unmatched junction bases: 5. Germline CDR1 reads MDHEN; CDR2 reads SYDVKM. The length of the CDR3 is 14 residues. The CDR3 sequence: CASSSGTGREKLFF. The CDR3 DNA reads TGTGCCAGCAGTTCCGGGACAGGTCGTGAAAAACTGTTTTTT.

J is TRBJ1-1 and V is TRBV5-1, with D perhaps matching TRBD1 (5 bases). V lost 1 base and J 1 base, leaving 11 bases between the germline ends. The CDR3 runs 15 residues. In germline, CDR1 is SGHRS, CDR2 YFSETQ. CDR3 sequence (DNA): TGCGCCAGCAGCTTGAGCCCCAGGGAGAACACTGAAGCTTTCTTT. It codes for CASSLSPRENTEAFF.

By its share, this clonotype is medium-sized. The chain couples TRBV27 to TRBJ2-7; D is possibly TRBD1 or TRBD2 (6 bases each). The CDR3 loop spans 15 amino acids. CDR1 MNHEY and CDR2 SMNVEV come from the germline V gene (reference sequence). The V end was cut by 4 bases, the J end by 5 bases, with 18 bases between. The CDR3 DNA follows: TGTGCCAGCAGTTGGAGGGCCGGGGGACATAACGAGCAGTACTTC. Protein sequence: CASSWRAGGHNEQYF.

The chain carries TRBV12-5 and TRBJ2-2; D is possibly TRBD2 (6 bases). This CDR3 region has 14 residues. V lost 6 bases and J 2 bases, leaving 10 bases between the germline ends. Germline-derived CDR1 and CDR2 are LGHNT and FRNRAP. CDR3 nucleotides: TGTGCTAGTGGGACGGAGGGAAACACCGGGGAGCTGTTTTTT. This encodes CASGTEGNTGELFF.

In its sample, this clonotype is medium-sized. The chain links TRBV11-1 to TRBJ2-2, with TRBD2 identical over 8 bases. The V gene end was trimmed by 1 base and the J gene end by 1 base; junction bases not matched to a gene: 5. This CDR3 region has 17 residues. From germline, CDR1 is SGHAT and CDR2 FQDESV (reference sequence). The CDR3 here is CASSLESSGGNTGELFF. CDR3 DNA: TGTGCCAGCAGCTTAGAATCCAGCGGGGGGAACACCGGGGAGCTGTTTTTT.